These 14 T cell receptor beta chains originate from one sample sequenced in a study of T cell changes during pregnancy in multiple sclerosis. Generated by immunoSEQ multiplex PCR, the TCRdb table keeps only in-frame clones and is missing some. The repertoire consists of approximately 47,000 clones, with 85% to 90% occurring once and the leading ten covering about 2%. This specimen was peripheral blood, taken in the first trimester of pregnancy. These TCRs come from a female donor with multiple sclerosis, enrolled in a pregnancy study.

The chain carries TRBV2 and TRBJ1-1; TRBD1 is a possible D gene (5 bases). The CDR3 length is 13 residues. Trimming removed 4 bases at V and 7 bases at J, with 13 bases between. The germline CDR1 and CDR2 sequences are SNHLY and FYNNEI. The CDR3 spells CASSVTALIEAFF. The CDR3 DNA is TGTGCCAGCAGTGTGACAGCCTTGATTGAAGCTTTCTTT.

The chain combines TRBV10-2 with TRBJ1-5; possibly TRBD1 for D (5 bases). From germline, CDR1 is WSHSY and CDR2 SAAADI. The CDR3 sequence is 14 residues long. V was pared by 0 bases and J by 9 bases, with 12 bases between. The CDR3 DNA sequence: TGCGCCAGCAGTGAGTCCGGGGGTTCGACGCCCCAGCATTTT. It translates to CASSESGGSTPQHF.

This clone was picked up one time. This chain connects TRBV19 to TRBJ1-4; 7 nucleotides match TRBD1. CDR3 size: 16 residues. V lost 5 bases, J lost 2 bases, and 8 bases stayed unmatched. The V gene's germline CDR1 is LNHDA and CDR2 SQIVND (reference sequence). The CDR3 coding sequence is TGTGCCAGTAGTTCCCACCGGGACAGCACTAATGAAAAACTGTTTTTT. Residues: CASSSHRDSTNEKLFF. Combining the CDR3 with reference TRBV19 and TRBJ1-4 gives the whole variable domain DGGITQSPKYLFRKEGQNVTLSCEQNLNHDAMYWYRQDPGQGLRLIYYSQIVNDFQKGDIAEGYSVSREKKESFPLTVTSAQKNPTAFYLCASSSHRDSTNEKLFFGSGTQLSVL.

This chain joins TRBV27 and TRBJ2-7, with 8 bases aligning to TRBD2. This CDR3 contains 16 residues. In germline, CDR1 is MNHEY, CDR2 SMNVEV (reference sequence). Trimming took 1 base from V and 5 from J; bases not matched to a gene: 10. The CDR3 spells CASSLFSGRGDNEQYF. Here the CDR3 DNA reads TGTGCCAGCAGTTTATTTTCCGGGCGGGGGGATAACGAGCAGTACTTC.

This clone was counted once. CDR3 loop: CASSLWGQGVNEQFF. In DNA form, the CDR3 reads TGTGCCAGCAGTTTATGGGGACAGGGGGTAAATGAGCAGTTCTTC. V is TRBV28 and J is TRBJ2-1, with 11 positions matching TRBD1. The CDR3 covers 15 residues. V lost 0 bases, J lost 7 bases, and 2 bases stayed unmatched. Germline V gives CDR1 MDHEN, CDR2 SYDVKM.

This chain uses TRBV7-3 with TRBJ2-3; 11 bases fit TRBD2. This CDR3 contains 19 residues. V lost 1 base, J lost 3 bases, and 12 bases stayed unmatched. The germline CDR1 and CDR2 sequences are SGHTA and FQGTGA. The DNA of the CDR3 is TGTGCCAGCAGCTTAAATTGGGGGATAGCGGGGGGGCATACAGATACGCAGTATTTT. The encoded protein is CASSLNWGIAGGHTDTQYF.

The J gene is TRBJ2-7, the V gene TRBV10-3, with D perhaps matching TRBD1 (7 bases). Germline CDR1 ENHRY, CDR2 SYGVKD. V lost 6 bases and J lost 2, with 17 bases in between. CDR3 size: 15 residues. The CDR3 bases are TGTGCCATCAGAGGGGCCAGGGGGGACCCCTACGAGCAGTACTTC. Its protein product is CAIRGARGDPYEQYF.

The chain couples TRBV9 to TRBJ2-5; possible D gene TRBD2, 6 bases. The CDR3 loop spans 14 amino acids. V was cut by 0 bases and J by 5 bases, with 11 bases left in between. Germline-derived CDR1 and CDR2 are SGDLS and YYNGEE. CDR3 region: CASSVDPGRETQYF. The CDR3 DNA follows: TGTGCCAGCAGCGTAGATCCGGGGAGGGAGACCCAGTACTTC.

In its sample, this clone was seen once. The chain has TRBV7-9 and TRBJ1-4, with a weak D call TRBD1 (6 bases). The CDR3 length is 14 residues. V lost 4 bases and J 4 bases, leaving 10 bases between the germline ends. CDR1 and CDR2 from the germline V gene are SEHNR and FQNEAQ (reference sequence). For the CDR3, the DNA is TGTGCCAGCAGCTACAGGGCTAATAATGAAAAACTGTTTTTT. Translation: CASSYRANNEKLFF.

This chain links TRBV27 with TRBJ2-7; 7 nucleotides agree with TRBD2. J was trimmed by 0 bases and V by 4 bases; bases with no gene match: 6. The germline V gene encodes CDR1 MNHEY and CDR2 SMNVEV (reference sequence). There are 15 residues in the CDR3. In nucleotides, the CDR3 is TGTGCCAGCAGTTCAGGGTGGGGGGGCTCCTACGAGCAGTACTTC. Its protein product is CASSSGWGGSYEQYF.

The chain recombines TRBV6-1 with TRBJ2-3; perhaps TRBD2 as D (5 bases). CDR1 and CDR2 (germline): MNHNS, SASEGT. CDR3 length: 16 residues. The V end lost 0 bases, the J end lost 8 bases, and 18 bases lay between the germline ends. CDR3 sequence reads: CASSEALREVGVTQYF. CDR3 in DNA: TGTGCCAGCAGTGAAGCGCTTCGAGAGGTCGGGGTTACGCAGTATTTT.

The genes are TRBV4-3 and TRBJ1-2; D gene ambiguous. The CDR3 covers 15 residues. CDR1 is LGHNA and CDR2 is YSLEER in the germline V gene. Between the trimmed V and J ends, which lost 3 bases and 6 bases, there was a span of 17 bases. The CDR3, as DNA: TGCGCCAGCAGCCATGACACCTTCGGGGAGGATGGCTACACCTTC. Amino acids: CASSHDTFGEDGYTF.

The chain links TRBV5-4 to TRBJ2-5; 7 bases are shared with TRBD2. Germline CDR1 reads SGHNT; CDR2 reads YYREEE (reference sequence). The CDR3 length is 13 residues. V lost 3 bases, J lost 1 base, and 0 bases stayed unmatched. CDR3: CASSSGGQETQYF. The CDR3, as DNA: TGTGCCAGCAGCTCGGGGGGCCAAGAGACCCAGTACTTC.

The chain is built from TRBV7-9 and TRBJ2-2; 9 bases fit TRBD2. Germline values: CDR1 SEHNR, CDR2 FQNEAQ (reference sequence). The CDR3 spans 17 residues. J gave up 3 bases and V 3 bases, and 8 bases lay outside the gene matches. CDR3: CASSFMAGGKDTGELFF. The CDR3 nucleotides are TGTGCCAGCAGCTTTATGGCGGGGGGGAAGGACACCGGGGAGCTGTTTTTT.